The 26 T cell receptor beta chains below all came from one sample that was sequenced in a study of shared clonotypes between healthy human individuals. Selected positively for CCR7 and CD45RO-negative, naive CD8 cells excluded terminally differentiated effector memory CD45RA+ cells. Assay used: immunoSEQ multiplex PCR; TCRdb lists only in-frame clones, some missing. The table includes roughly 2.1 million clones, roughly 91% detected once. Sequenced material: naive CD8+ T cells from PBMCs. The receptors were gathered from a man aged 18 to 29 in good health. Some clones in this sample may be carry-over from other donors' samples.

This clone showed up just once. The J gene is TRBJ2-3, the V gene TRBV6-1; 8 nucleotides agree with TRBD2. Per the germline V gene, CDR1 is MNHNS and CDR2 is SASEGT. CDR3 length: 17 residues. J was trimmed by 6 bases and V by 2 bases; bases with no gene match: 13. CDR3 loop: CASSELGSGIIIDTQYF. The CDR3 nucleotides read TGTGCCAGCAGTGAATTGGGTAGCGGGATTATTATCGATACGCAGTATTTT.

This chain uses TRBV10-3 with TRBJ2-3; TRBD1 is a possible D gene (6 bases). Germline V gene lookup returns CDR1 ENHRY and CDR2 SYGVKD. Trimming pared 0 bases from V and 3 bases from J, leaving 16 bases between. There are 17 residues in the CDR3. The chain's CDR3 is CAISESQQGITTDTQYF. In nucleotides, the CDR3 is TGTGCCATCAGTGAGTCGCAGCAGGGGATAACGACAGATACGCAGTATTTT.

The V call is TRBV5-6, the J call TRBJ2-3; D gene uncertain. In germline, CDR1 is SGHDT, CDR2 YYEEEE. Trimming left V 0 bases short and J 2 bases short, with 16 bases between. CDR3 length: 17 residues. The chain's CDR3 is CASSLASVRGTTDTQYF. DNA of the CDR3: TGTGCCAGCAGCTTGGCGTCCGTACGAGGTACCACAGATACGCAGTATTTT.

The chain joins TRBV2 to TRBJ2-3; D uncertain. The length of the CDR3 is 16 residues. V lost 7 bases and J lost 3, with 20 bases in between. Germline CDR1 SNHLY, CDR2 FYNNEI. The CDR3: CASIGLAPKGTDTQYF. The CDR3 DNA sequence: TGTGCCAGCATTGGTTTAGCACCCAAGGGAACAGATACGCAGTATTTT.

As to this clone: Different DNA sequences within this sample yield the same CDR3. The rearrangement joins TRBV28 to TRBJ1-1; D may be TRBD1 (5 bases). This CDR3 has 14 amino acids. V was shortened by 3 bases and J by 0 bases, with 8 bases between the two germline ends. Germline V lookup: CDR1 MDHEN, CDR2 SYDVKM. The CDR3 region has the DNA TGTGCCAGCAGTTTTACAGGATTGAACACTGAAGCTTTCTTT. This sequence encodes CASSFTGLNTEAFF. The full variable domain, in which reference TRBV28 and TRBJ1-1 provide the parts outside the CDR3, is DVKVTQSSRYLVKRTGEKVFLECVQDMDHENMFWYRQDPGLGLRLIYFSYDVKMKEKGDIPEGYSVSREKKERFSLILESASTNQTSMYLCASSFTGLNTEAFFGQGTRLTVV.

The V call is TRBV18, the J call TRBJ1-1; D gene unclear. Trimming removed 3 bases at V and 5 bases at J, with 16 bases between. CDR3 length equals 15 residues. CDR1 and CDR2 from the germline V gene are KGHSH and LQKENI. The CDR3 reads CASSPPPEGWTEAFF. The DNA for the CDR3 is TGTGCCAGCTCACCTCCCCCAGAGGGCTGGACTGAAGCTTTCTTT.

The chain carries TRBV27 and TRBJ2-3; the D gene is possibly TRBD2 (5 bases). Trimming shortened V by 8 bases and J by 7 bases, and 22 bases separated the two germline ends. The germline CDR1 and CDR2 sequences are MNHEY and SMNVEV (reference sequence). The CDR3 contains 15 residues. CDR3 nucleotide sequence: TGTGCCAGCCTAACATATGCGGACGGAGGAAATACGCAGTATTTT. This gives the protein CASLTYADGGNTQYF.

This clone came up once. The V gene is TRBV7-3, the J gene TRBJ2-1; D call uncertain. The CDR3 sequence is 13 residues long. From germline, CDR1 is SGHTA and CDR2 FQGTGA. Deletions cut 1 base from V and 6 bases from J, with 7 bases between. This CDR3 reads CASSLNLGNEQFF. DNA of the CDR3: TGTGCCAGCAGCTTAAACTTGGGCAATGAGCAGTTCTTC. The full variable domain, rest sourced from reference TRBV7-3 and TRBJ2-1, is GAGVSQTPSNKVTEKGKYVELRCDPISGHTALYWYRQSLGQGPEFLIYFQGTGAADDSGLPNDRFFAVRPEGSVSTLKIQRTERGDSAVYLCASSLNLGNEQFFGPGTRLTVL.

The DNA of the CDR3 is TGTGCCAGCAGCCAAGAGAGATGGGGGGCGACTGAAGCTTTCTTT. Amino acid sequence: CASSQERWGATEAFF. This chain links TRBV14 with TRBJ1-1; a possible D gene is TRBD1 (6 bases). The CDR3 is 15 residues long. Trimming shortened V by 0 bases and J by 5 bases, and 13 bases separated the two germline ends. The germline gives CDR1 SGHDN, CDR2 FVKESK. Full variable domain (missing parts from reference TRBV14 and TRBJ1-1): EAGVTQFPSHSVIEKGQTVTLRCDPISGHDNLYWYRRVMGKEIKFLLHFVKESKQDESGMPNNRFLAERTGGTYSTLKVQPAELEDSGVYFCASSQERWGATEAFFGQGTRLTVV.

The CDR3 DNA is TGTGCCAGCAGTTTCATACTAGCGGGAGGCACAGATACGCAGTATTTT. It specifies CASSFILAGGTDTQYF. The chain links TRBV27 to TRBJ2-3, with 11 bases identical to TRBD2. The ends lost 3 bases at V and 1 base at J; junction bases unmatched: 3. The CDR3 extends over 16 amino acids. Germline values: CDR1 MNHEY, CDR2 SMNVEV (reference sequence).

With regard to this clone: The identical CDR3 is also encoded by other nucleotide sequences in the sample. The chain combines TRBV29-1 with TRBJ2-5; a possible D gene is TRBD1 (6 bases). The ends were cut back, 6 bases at V and 5 bases at J, with 13 bases in the middle. This CDR3 has 12 residues. The V gene's germline CDR1 is SQVTM and CDR2 ANQGSEA. The CDR3 DNA reads TGCAGCGTCGAACAGGGTCGCGAGACCCAGTACTTC. It is translated as CSVEQGRETQYF.

V usage is TRBV28 and J usage is TRBJ1-2; D perhaps matches TRBD1 (5 bases). Germline CDR1 is MDHEN and CDR2 is SYDVKM. The CDR3 loop spans 15 amino acids. Trimming took off 5 bases at V and 5 bases at J, with 18 bases between the two ends. The CDR3 region is CASSPNLRAGYGYTF. As DNA, the CDR3 is TGTGCCAGCAGTCCCAACCTCAGGGCGGGGTATGGCTACACCTTC.

This rearrangement joins TRBV7-9 to TRBJ2-7; 7 nucleotides match TRBD1. The germline CDR1 and CDR2 sequences are SEHNR and FQNEAQ (reference sequence). CDR3 length: 15 residues. V was clipped by 4 bases and J by 2 bases; unmatched bases: 8. This CDR3 is CASSSPGQRTYEQYF. The DNA of the CDR3 is TGTGCCAGCAGCTCGCCGGGACAGAGGACCTACGAGCAGTACTTC.

V usage is TRBV5-6 and J usage is TRBJ2-5; D is undetermined. The CDR3 totals 14 residues. V was shortened by 4 bases and J by 7 bases, with 17 bases between the two germline ends. CDR1 is SGHDT, CDR2 YYEEEE, per germline. CDR3 nucleotides: TGTGCCAGCAGCCTGGACGGACCGTTGGGGACCCAGTACTTC. Protein product: CASSLDGPLGTQYF.

The V call is TRBV5-5, the J call TRBJ1-1; a weak D match, TRBD1 (5 bases). V lost 5 bases and J 0 bases, leaving 8 bases between the germline ends. The CDR3 consists of 13 residues. Germline V gives CDR1 SGHKS, CDR2 YYEKEE (reference sequence). This CDR3 is CASRWDVNTEAFF. CDR3 DNA sequence: TGTGCCAGCAGGTGGGACGTGAACACTGAAGCTTTCTTT. The complete variable domain, with remaining parts taken from reference TRBV5-5 and TRBJ1-1, reads DAGVTQSPTHLIKTRGQQVTLRCSPISGHKSVSWYQQVLGQGPQFIFQYYEKEERGRGNFPDRFSARQFPNYSSELNVNALLLGDSALYLCASRWDVNTEAFFGQGTRLTVV.

This clone was recorded only once. The V call is TRBV5-6, the J call TRBJ2-5; D remains ambiguous. This CDR3 is built from 14 residues. With 2 bases removed from V and 5 bases from J, the gap between germline ends came to 13 bases. The germline CDR1 and CDR2 sequences are SGHDT and YYEEEE. The CDR3 DNA reads as TGTGCCAGCAGCTTAATAGGGATGGGGGAGACCCAGTACTTC. Translation: CASSLIGMGETQYF.

This clone was observed a handful of times. V is TRBV21-1 and J is TRBJ1-1; the table's D call TRBD1 went unverified against the DNA. TRBV21-1 is termed a pseudogene. The CDR3 contains 15 residues. CDR3 DNA: TGTGCCAGCAGCATTTTCACAGGGCTGAACACTGAAGCTTTCTTT. Its translation is CASSIFTGLNTEAFF.

The V and J genes are TRBV30 and TRBJ2-1; D perhaps matches TRBD2 (6 bases). Germline assignment: CDR1 GTSNPN and CDR2 SVGIG (reference sequence). This CDR3 has 17 amino acids. The V end lost 8 bases, the J end lost 5 bases, and 28 bases lay between the germline ends. CDR3 nucleotide sequence: TGTGCCCGGACTATGTGGAGTCCATCCACAACCGACAATGAGCAGTTCTTC. Translation gives CARTMWSPSTTDNEQFF.

This chain connects TRBV4-1 to TRBJ2-1; D uncertain. Trimming left V 3 bases short and J 9 bases short, with 15 bases between. The CDR3 length is 14 residues. The germline gives CDR1 MGHRA, CDR2 YSYEKL. The CDR3 sequence: CASSHRTGIGEQFF. CDR3 DNA sequence: TGCGCCAGCAGCCATCGGACGGGTATAGGTGAGCAGTTCTTC.

V gene TRBV5-4 combines with J gene TRBJ2-3, with D perhaps given as TRBD1 or TRBD2 (5 bases each). Germline CDR1 reads SGHNT; CDR2 reads YYREEE (reference sequence). Trimming stripped 2 bases from V and 6 bases from J, with 13 bases between. The CDR3 loop spans 14 amino acids. CDR3 sequence (DNA): TGTGCCAGCAGCTTCCTCGGGGCGAGGGATACGCAGTATTTT. Amino acids: CASSFLGARDTQYF.

V gene TRBV19 combines with J gene TRBJ1-4; D remains ambiguous. Germline V lookup: CDR1 LNHDA, CDR2 SQIVND (reference sequence). CDR3 size: 15 residues. Trimming took off 5 bases at V and 4 bases at J, with 14 bases between the two ends. CDR3 nucleotides: TGTGCCAGTAGTCATCGGGCAGCTCGTAATGAAAAACTGTTTTTT. Protein product: CASSHRAARNEKLFF.

The chain is built from TRBV5-4 and TRBJ1-1; no reliable D call. The CDR3 loop spans 13 amino acids. V lost 2 bases, J lost 5 bases, and 10 bases lay in between. Germline CDR1 SGHNT, CDR2 YYREEE (reference sequence). Here the CDR3 reads CASSLKLATEAFF. The DNA of the CDR3 is TGTGCCAGCAGCTTAAAGCTGGCGACTGAAGCTTTCTTT.

This chain uses TRBV9 with TRBJ2-3; TRBD1 matches at 9 bases. Germline V gives CDR1 SGDLS, CDR2 YYNGEE. This CDR3 is 17 amino acids long. V lost 3 bases to trimming and J lost 2 bases; unmatched junction nucleotides: 10. The CDR3 bases are TGTGCCAGCAGCGCCTCCGGGACAGGGACCCCCACAGATACGCAGTATTTT. Its translation: CASSASGTGTPTDTQYF.

The chain carries TRBV7-3 and TRBJ1-1; no firm D call. Trimming cost V 1 base and J 1 base, with 13 bases left between them. The CDR3 is 16 residues long. Germline loops: CDR1 SGHTA, CDR2 FQGTGA. CDR3 sequence (DNA): TGTGCCAGCAGCTTAAGGGGATCCCCCTGGAACACTGAAGCTTTCTTT. Amino acid sequence: CASSLRGSPWNTEAFF. The complete variable domain, with remaining parts taken from reference TRBV7-3 and TRBJ1-1, reads GAGVSQTPSNKVTEKGKYVELRCDPISGHTALYWYRQSLGQGPEFLIYFQGTGAADDSGLPNDRFFAVRPEGSVSTLKIQRTERGDSAVYLCASSLRGSPWNTEAFFGQGTRLTVV.

This clone was picked up one time. The V call is TRBV10-3, the J call TRBJ2-2, with no clear D. This CDR3 comprises 13 residues. Germline V gives CDR1 ENHRY, CDR2 SYGVKD. Between the trimmed V and J ends, which lost 9 bases and 4 bases, there was a span of 12 bases. Here the CDR3 DNA reads TGTGCCATAACCCCAAGTATCACCGGGGAGCTGTTTTTT. This codes for CAITPSITGELFF.

The V gene is TRBV5-6, the J gene TRBJ1-5, with TRBD1 as a possible D gene (6 bases). The germline CDR1 and CDR2 sequences are SGHDT and YYEEEE. V gave up 3 bases and J gave up 3 bases, with 13 bases separating them. This CDR3 is 15 amino acids long. Written as DNA, the CDR3 is TGTGCCAGCAGCTCTGGCGGGGGCTCCAATCAGCCCCAGCATTTT. Translating gives CASSSGGGSNQPQHF.